This entry is about one T cell receptor (beta chain). Its antigen is still unknown. Each sample yielded at least 6 micrograms of PBMC total RNA. These data belong to a study of blood T cells in healthy people across ages. Germline CDR1 and CDR2: DFQATT and SNEGSKA (reference sequence). J gave up 1 base and V 7 bases, and 5 bases lay outside the gene matches. This CDR3 contains 13 residues. Using a J-beta primer mix together with a sample-barcoded 5' primer, a second PCR was run for about 7 to 12 cycles. One entry per CDR3 protein results from TCRdb running MiXCR on the 5' RACE reads. The sample consists of about 1.8 million distinct CDR3 sequences, about 50% of them appearing once. The study, taken as a whole, reports: CMV infection status of these donors was not known. The long-lived group displayed more naive CD4+ cells, plus higher diversity, than the aged donors did.

The V call is TRBV20-1, the J call TRBJ2-3, with 7 bases aligning to TRBD2. The receptor comes from a woman in her forties in good health. Material: blood. CDR3 residues: CSGRLAGTDTQYF. For the CDR3, the DNA is TGCAGTGGAAGACTAGCCGGCACAGATACGCAGTATTTT.